A selection of T cell receptor beta chains follows, all from one sample in a study of Ad26.COV2.S vaccination and SARS-CoV-2 variants. Produced via immunoSEQ multiplex PCR; TCRdb's table is partial and in-frame only. This table holds around 300,000 clones, roughly 90% found once. The source was peripheral blood, collected in a trial of Ad26.COV2.S vaccine versus placebo. The origin of the receptors is a person aged 18-60 years who received the Ad26.COV2.S COVID-19 vaccine or a placebo. Both conserved end residues are part of each CDR3. The order of the fields is J gene, V gene, D gene, clone size, CDR3 DNA, CDR3 protein. The D gene is left open where the match is weak. Rows give clone size only sometimes, using once, few, many, or a class for an expanded clone.

j_gene: TRBJ1-2
v_gene: TRBV18
d_gene: NA
abundance: NA
CDR3nt: TGTGCCAGCTCACCAGGGGGTACAGGGATTTATGGCTACACCTTC
CDR3aa: CASSPGGTGIYGYTF

j_gene: TRBJ2-7
v_gene: TRBV2
d_gene: TRBD1
abundance: NA
CDR3nt: TGTGCCAGCACTTTGGACAGGGGGCAGGGCGAGCAGTACTTC
CDR3aa: CASTLDRGQGEQYF

j_gene: TRBJ2-7
v_gene: TRBV28
d_gene: NA
abundance: NA
CDR3nt: TGTGCCAGCAGTTTACGGGAAGCCTACGAGCAGTACTTC
CDR3aa: CASSLREAYEQYF

j_gene: TRBJ1-1
v_gene: TRBV9
d_gene: NA
abundance: NA
CDR3nt: TGTGCCAGCAGCGTAGGCGGGGGCCTGAACACTGAAGCTTTCTTT
CDR3aa: CASSVGGGLNTEAFF

j_gene: TRBJ1-6
v_gene: TRBV6-5
d_gene: NA
abundance: NA
CDR3nt: TGTGCCAGCAGTTACGACGGCTCCAAGATTAATTCACCCCTCCACTTT
CDR3aa: CASSYDGSKINSPLHF

j_gene: TRBJ1-6
v_gene: TRBV5-5
d_gene: NA
abundance: few
CDR3nt: TGTGCCAGCAGCCGTTCCAGGACACCGGACCCCCCCCTCCACTTT
CDR3aa: CASSRSRTPDPPLHF

j_gene: TRBJ2-7
v_gene: TRBV29-1
d_gene: TRBD2
abundance: NA
CDR3nt: TGCAGCGTTGGCACACCGGGAGGACCCTACGAGCAGTACTTC
CDR3aa: CSVGTPGGPYEQYF

j_gene: TRBJ2-7
v_gene: TRBV4-1
d_gene: NA
abundance: few
CDR3nt: TGCGCCAGCAGCCAAGACGGACAGCCCTCCTACGAGCAGTACTTC
CDR3aa: CASSQDGQPSYEQYF

j_gene: TRBJ1-1
v_gene: TRBV2
d_gene: NA
abundance: NA
CDR3nt: TGTGCCAGCACCCCAAGGGTGAACGACCCTGAAGCTTTCTTT
CDR3aa: CASTPRVNDPEAFF

j_gene: TRBJ1-1
v_gene: TRBV28
d_gene: NA
abundance: NA
CDR3nt: TGTGCCAGCAGTTGGGCCCGGGCCACTGAAGCTTTCTTT
CDR3aa: CASSWARATEAFF

j_gene: TRBJ2-7
v_gene: TRBV4-1
d_gene: TRBD1
abundance: NA
CDR3nt: TGCGCCAGCAGCCGAGGGACAGGGAAGAGCTACGAGCAGTACTTC
CDR3aa: CASSRGTGKSYEQYF

j_gene: TRBJ1-1
v_gene: TRBV4-1
d_gene: NA
abundance: NA
CDR3nt: TGCGCCAGCAGCCGATCTCTGGGGAACACTGAAGCTTTCTTT
CDR3aa: CASSRSLGNTEAFF

j_gene: TRBJ1-1
v_gene: TRBV5-8
d_gene: NA
abundance: NA
CDR3nt: TGTGCCAGCAGCTTACAGGGCCTTGGTTTCGTGAACACTGAAGCTTTCTTT
CDR3aa: CASSLQGLGFVNTEAFF

j_gene: TRBJ2-7
v_gene: TRBV2
d_gene: NA
abundance: NA
CDR3nt: TGTGCCAGCAAGGTAGGGGGTATAAGCTACGAGCAGTACTTC
CDR3aa: CASKVGGISYEQYF

j_gene: TRBJ2-7
v_gene: TRBV30
d_gene: NA
abundance: NA
CDR3nt: TGTGCCTGGAGCCAGGGAGGCGAGCAGTACTTC
CDR3aa: CAWSQGGEQYF

j_gene: TRBJ2-2
v_gene: TRBV2
d_gene: TRBD2
abundance: NA
CDR3nt: TGTGCCAGCAGAGCCGGGACTAGCGGGGGCGGGGAGCTGTTTTTT
CDR3aa: CASRAGTSGGGELFF

j_gene: TRBJ1-1
v_gene: TRBV28
d_gene: NA
abundance: NA
CDR3nt: TGTGCCAGCAGTTTCGACCGTAGGAGGATGAACACTGAAGCTTTCTTT
CDR3aa: CASSFDRRRMNTEAFF

j_gene: TRBJ2-7
v_gene: TRBV3-1/TRBV3-2
d_gene: NA
abundance: NA
CDR3nt: TGTGCCAGCAGCCGGCGGACAAGGTTCTCCTACGAGCAGTACTTC
CDR3aa: CASSRRTRFSYEQYF

j_gene: TRBJ1-5
v_gene: TRBV12-3/TRBV12-4
d_gene: NA
abundance: NA
CDR3nt: TGTGCCAGCAGTTTCAGGGGCAATCAGCCCCAGCATTTT
CDR3aa: CASSFRGNQPQHF

j_gene: TRBJ1-4
v_gene: TRBV3-1/TRBV3-2
d_gene: NA
abundance: NA
CDR3nt: TGTGCCAGCAGCCAATGGCCGGCAGGGGAAAAACTGTTTTTT
CDR3aa: CASSQWPAGEKLFF

j_gene: TRBJ1-6
v_gene: TRBV27
d_gene: NA
abundance: NA
CDR3nt: TGTGCCAGCAGTTTATCGTGGGACGGATCCAATTCACCCCTCCACTTT
CDR3aa: CASSLSWDGSNSPLHF

j_gene: TRBJ1-1
v_gene: TRBV5-4
d_gene: NA
abundance: NA
CDR3nt: TGTGCCAGCAGCTTGGATGACTTCTACACTGAAGCTTTCTTT
CDR3aa: CASSLDDFYTEAFF

j_gene: TRBJ1-2
v_gene: TRBV18
d_gene: NA
abundance: once
CDR3nt: TGTGCCAGCTCACCCGGTCAGGATTCCTATGGCTACACCTTC
CDR3aa: CASSPGQDSYGYTF

j_gene: TRBJ2-1
v_gene: TRBV3-1/TRBV3-2
d_gene: NA
abundance: NA
CDR3nt: TGTGCCAGCAGCCAACGTCCCGGGGCCAGTAGGTACAATGAGCAGTTCTTC
CDR3aa: CASSQRPGASRYNEQFF

j_gene: TRBJ1-2
v_gene: TRBV19
d_gene: NA
abundance: NA
CDR3nt: TGTGCCAGTACCCCGGGAAGTCTCTATGGCTACACCTTC
CDR3aa: CASTPGSLYGYTF

j_gene: TRBJ2-4
v_gene: TRBV28
d_gene: NA
abundance: NA
CDR3nt: TGTGCCAGCAAACCGTTGGGTGGGCTCTCCATAGCCAAAAACATTCAGTACTTC
CDR3aa: CASKPLGGLSIAKNIQYF

j_gene: TRBJ1-5
v_gene: TRBV6-5
d_gene: TRBD1
abundance: NA
CDR3nt: TGTGCCAGCAATCGGGACAGAGATCAGCCCCAGCATTTT
CDR3aa: CASNRDRDQPQHF

j_gene: TRBJ2-7
v_gene: TRBV4-1
d_gene: NA
abundance: NA
CDR3nt: TGCGCCAGCAGCCAATTAGGAACAAGATTGGAGTACAGAGGCTCGTCCTACGAGCAGTACTTC
CDR3aa: CASSQLGTRLEYRGSSYEQYF

j_gene: TRBJ2-2
v_gene: TRBV11-2
d_gene: TRBD1
abundance: once
CDR3nt: TGTGCCAGCAGCTTTACAGGGGGCTGGTCCACCGGGGAGCTGTTTTTT
CDR3aa: CASSFTGGWSTGELFF

j_gene: TRBJ1-4
v_gene: TRBV7-9
d_gene: NA
abundance: many
CDR3nt: TGTGCCAGCAGCTTAGTACAGGGATTTGAAAAACTGTTTTTT
CDR3aa: CASSLVQGFEKLFF

j_gene: TRBJ2-1
v_gene: TRBV28
d_gene: TRBD2
abundance: NA
CDR3nt: TGTGCCAGCAGAGAAACGGGAGGTCGGTACAATGAGCAGTTCTTC
CDR3aa: CASRETGGRYNEQFF

j_gene: TRBJ2-2
v_gene: TRBV2
d_gene: NA
abundance: NA
CDR3nt: TGTGCCAGCAGGACCTTGTCAGGGTTCGGGGAGCTGTTTTTT
CDR3aa: CASRTLSGFGELFF

j_gene: TRBJ2-3
v_gene: TRBV7-6
d_gene: NA
abundance: NA
CDR3nt: TGTGCCAGCAGCTTAGAGGCCCACAACACAGATACGCAGTATTTT
CDR3aa: CASSLEAHNTDTQYF

j_gene: TRBJ1-6
v_gene: TRBV4-1
d_gene: NA
abundance: NA
CDR3nt: TGCGCCAGCAGCCAGCCCGCGGCCAGGATTGGATATTCACCCCTCCACTTT
CDR3aa: CASSQPAARIGYSPLHF

j_gene: TRBJ1-2
v_gene: TRBV6-5
d_gene: NA
abundance: NA
CDR3nt: TGTGCCAGCAGTTACAATGGGATCTATGGCTACACCTTC
CDR3aa: CASSYNGIYGYTF

j_gene: TRBJ2-2
v_gene: TRBV9
d_gene: TRBD2
abundance: NA
CDR3nt: TGTGCCAGCACACCGGGACTAGCGGGAGTAACCGGGGAGCTGTTTTTT
CDR3aa: CASTPGLAGVTGELFF

j_gene: TRBJ1-2
v_gene: TRBV19
d_gene: NA
abundance: NA
CDR3nt: TGTGCCAGTAGTTTAAGCAATGGACGGACGCTCTATGGCTACACCTTC
CDR3aa: CASSLSNGRTLYGYTF

j_gene: TRBJ2-7
v_gene: TRBV7-2
d_gene: TRBD1
abundance: once
CDR3nt: TGTGCCAGCAGCTTGGACAGGACCTACGAGCAGTACTTC
CDR3aa: CASSLDRTYEQYF

j_gene: TRBJ2-2
v_gene: TRBV10-3
d_gene: TRBD1
abundance: NA
CDR3nt: TGTGCCATGGCCGGGACAGAGAACACCGGGGAGCTGTTTTTT
CDR3aa: CAMAGTENTGELFF

j_gene: TRBJ1-1
v_gene: TRBV27
d_gene: NA
abundance: NA
CDR3nt: TGTGCCAGCACACCCTTTGGTTGGACAGAGAACACTGAAGCTTTCTTT
CDR3aa: CASTPFGWTENTEAFF

j_gene: TRBJ1-2
v_gene: TRBV5-4
d_gene: NA
abundance: NA
CDR3nt: TGTGCCAGCAGCTACGGTACCGAGCCCCCCTATGGCTACACCTTC
CDR3aa: CASSYGTEPPYGYTF

j_gene: TRBJ2-1
v_gene: TRBV18
d_gene: TRBD2
abundance: NA
CDR3nt: TGTGCCAGCTCCCGCGGACTAGCGGGAGTGGAGAATGAGCAGTTCTTC
CDR3aa: CASSRGLAGVENEQFF

j_gene: TRBJ2-7
v_gene: TRBV5-1
d_gene: TRBD2
abundance: NA
CDR3nt: TGCGCCAGCAGCTCAGGACTAGCGTTCAACGAGCAGTACTTC
CDR3aa: CASSSGLAFNEQYF

j_gene: TRBJ2-7
v_gene: TRBV19
d_gene: TRBD1
abundance: NA
CDR3nt: TGTGCCAGTAGTATCGCCCGACAGGGGAGGAACGAGCAGTACTTC
CDR3aa: CASSIARQGRNEQYF

j_gene: TRBJ2-5
v_gene: TRBV21-1
d_gene: NA
abundance: NA
CDR3nt: TGTGCCAGCAGCAACCCCGGAAAGGCGCGGGGGGAACTACAAGAGACCCAGTACTTC
CDR3aa: CASSNPGKARGELQETQYF

j_gene: TRBJ2-5
v_gene: TRBV2
d_gene: NA
abundance: NA
CDR3nt: TGTGCCAGCAATCACGTGCAGCAAGAGACCCAGTACTTC
CDR3aa: CASNHVQQETQYF

j_gene: TRBJ2-7
v_gene: TRBV12-3/TRBV12-4
d_gene: NA
abundance: once
CDR3nt: TGTGCCAGCAGTTTTCCAGGGACCCTATACCAGTACTTC
CDR3aa: CASSFPGTLYQYF

j_gene: TRBJ2-1
v_gene: TRBV7-9
d_gene: NA
abundance: NA
CDR3nt: TGTGCCAGCAGCTTAGTTAAGATAGAGACTAGGAAAAACAATGAGCAGTTCTTC
CDR3aa: CASSLVKIETRKNNEQFF

j_gene: TRBJ1-1
v_gene: TRBV19
d_gene: TRBD1
abundance: NA
CDR3nt: TGTGCCAGTAGTACCACAGGGGCCACTGAAGCTTTCTTT
CDR3aa: CASSTTGATEAFF

j_gene: TRBJ2-1
v_gene: TRBV9
d_gene: NA
abundance: NA
CDR3nt: TGTGCCAGCAGCTCCGGCATAAACAGGGAAAATGAGCAGTTCTTC
CDR3aa: CASSSGINRENEQFF

j_gene: TRBJ1-6
v_gene: TRBV4-1
d_gene: NA
abundance: NA
CDR3nt: TGCGCCAGCAGCCAAGATACGAGGGGATATAATTCACCCCTCCACTTT
CDR3aa: CASSQDTRGYNSPLHF

j_gene: TRBJ2-7
v_gene: TRBV5-6
d_gene: NA
abundance: NA
CDR3nt: TGTGCCAGCAGCTTGGGCGGCTACGAGCAGTACTTC
CDR3aa: CASSLGGYEQYF

j_gene: TRBJ2-1
v_gene: TRBV7-2
d_gene: TRBD1
abundance: NA
CDR3nt: TGTGCCAGCAGCTTAGTTGGGACAGGGGGCTCAAATGAGCAGTTCTTC
CDR3aa: CASSLVGTGGSNEQFF

j_gene: TRBJ2-1
v_gene: TRBV11-3
d_gene: NA
abundance: NA
CDR3nt: TGTGCCAGCAGCTTACGGCAGGGAGGTTCGGATGAGCAGTTCTTC
CDR3aa: CASSLRQGGSDEQFF

j_gene: TRBJ2-3
v_gene: TRBV6-5
d_gene: TRBD2
abundance: NA
CDR3nt: TGTGCCAGCAGATGGACTAGCGGAAACACAGATACGCAGTATTTT
CDR3aa: CASRWTSGNTDTQYF